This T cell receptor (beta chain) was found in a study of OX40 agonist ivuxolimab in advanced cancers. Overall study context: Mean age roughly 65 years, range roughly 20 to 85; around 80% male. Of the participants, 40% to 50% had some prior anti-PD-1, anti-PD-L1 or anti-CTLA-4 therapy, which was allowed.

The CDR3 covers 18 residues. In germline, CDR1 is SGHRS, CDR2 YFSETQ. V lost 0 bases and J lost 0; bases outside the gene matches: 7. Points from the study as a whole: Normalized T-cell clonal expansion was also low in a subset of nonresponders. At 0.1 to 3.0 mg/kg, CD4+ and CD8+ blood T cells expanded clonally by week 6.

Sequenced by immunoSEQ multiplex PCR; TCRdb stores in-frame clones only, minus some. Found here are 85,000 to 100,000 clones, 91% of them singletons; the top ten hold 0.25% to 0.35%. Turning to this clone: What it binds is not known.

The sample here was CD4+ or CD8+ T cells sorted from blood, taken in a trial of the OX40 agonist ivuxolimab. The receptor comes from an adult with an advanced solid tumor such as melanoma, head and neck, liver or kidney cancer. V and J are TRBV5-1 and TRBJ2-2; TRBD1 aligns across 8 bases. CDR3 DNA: TGCGCCAGCAGCTTGGGTTCAGGGGGCCTTACGAACACCGGGGAGCTGTTTTTT. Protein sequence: CASSLGSGGLTNTGELFF.